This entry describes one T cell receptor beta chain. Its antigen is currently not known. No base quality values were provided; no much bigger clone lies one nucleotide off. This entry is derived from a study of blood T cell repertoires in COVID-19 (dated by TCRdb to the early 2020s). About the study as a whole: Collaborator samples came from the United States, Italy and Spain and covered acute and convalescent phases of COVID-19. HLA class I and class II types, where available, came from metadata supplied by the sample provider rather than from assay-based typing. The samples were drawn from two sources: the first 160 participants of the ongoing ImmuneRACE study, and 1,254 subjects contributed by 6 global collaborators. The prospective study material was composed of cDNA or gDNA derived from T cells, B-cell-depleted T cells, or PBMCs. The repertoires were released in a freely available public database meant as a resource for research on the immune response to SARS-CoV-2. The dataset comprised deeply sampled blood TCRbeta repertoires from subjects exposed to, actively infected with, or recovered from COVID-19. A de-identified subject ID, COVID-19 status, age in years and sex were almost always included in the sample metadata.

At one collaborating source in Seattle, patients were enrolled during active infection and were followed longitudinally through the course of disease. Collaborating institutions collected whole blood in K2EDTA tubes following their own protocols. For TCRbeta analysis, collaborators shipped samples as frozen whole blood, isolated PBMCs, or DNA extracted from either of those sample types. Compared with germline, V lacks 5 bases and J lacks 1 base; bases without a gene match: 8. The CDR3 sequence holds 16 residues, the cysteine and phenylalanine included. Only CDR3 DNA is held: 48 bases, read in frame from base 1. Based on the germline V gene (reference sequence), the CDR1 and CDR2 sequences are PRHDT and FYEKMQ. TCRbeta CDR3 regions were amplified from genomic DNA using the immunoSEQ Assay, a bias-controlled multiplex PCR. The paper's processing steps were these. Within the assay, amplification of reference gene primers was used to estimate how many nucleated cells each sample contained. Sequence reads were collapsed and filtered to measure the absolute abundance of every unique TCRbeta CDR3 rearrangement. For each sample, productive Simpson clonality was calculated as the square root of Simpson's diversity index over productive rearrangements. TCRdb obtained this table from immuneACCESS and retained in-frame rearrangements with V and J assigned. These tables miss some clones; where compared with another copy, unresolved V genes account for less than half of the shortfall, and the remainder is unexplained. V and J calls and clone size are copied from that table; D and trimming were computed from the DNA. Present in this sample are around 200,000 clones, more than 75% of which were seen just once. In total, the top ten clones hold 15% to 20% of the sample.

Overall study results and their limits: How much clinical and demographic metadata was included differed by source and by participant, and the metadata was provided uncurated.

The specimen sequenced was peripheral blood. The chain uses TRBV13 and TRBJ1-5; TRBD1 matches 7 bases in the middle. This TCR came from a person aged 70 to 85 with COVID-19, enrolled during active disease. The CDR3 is CASSVRDSLSNQPQHF. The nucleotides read TGTGCCAGCAGCGTTAGGGACAGCCTGAGCAATCAGCCCCAGCATTTT.